This TCR beta chain was observed in a study of blood T cell repertoires in COVID-19. The overall study: COVID-19 samples, acute and convalescent, were from the United States, Italy and Spain. Nucleic acid was either cDNA or gDNA, and it came from T cells, B-cell-depleted T cells, or PBMCs.

The protocol was immunoSEQ multiplex PCR, while the TCRdb copy is restricted to in-frame clones and leaves out a portion. The repertoire holds roughly 300,000 clones, with roughly 86% as singletons. This clonotype was obtained from a woman aged 50 to 60 with acute or convalescent COVID-19. The material sequenced was peripheral blood.

The chain's CDR3 is CATSGGKDEQFF. The CDR3 DNA sequence: TGTGCCACCAGTGGAGGGAAAGATGAGCAGTTCTTC. The chain links TRBV24-1 to TRBJ2-1, with D possibly matching TRBD2 (5 bases). CDR1 KGHDR and CDR2 SFDVKD come from the germline V gene. This CDR3 comprises 12 residues. Deletions cut 5 bases from V and 8 bases from J, with 9 bases between.